Sequencing of this T cell receptor beta chain was carried out in a study of multiple sclerosis patients with progressive multifocal leukoencephalopathy. Whole-study context: The control group, sampled over time, had multiple sclerosis, received natalizumab and did not develop PML. Study results and limitations: No common TRBV or TRBJ usage or pairing appeared at PML.

The time point here: before natalizumab initiation. All PML patients were female, and all patients had earlier interferon beta. CDR1 is SGHTA and CDR2 is FQGTGA in the germline V gene. The V end was cut by 5 bases, the J end by 5 bases, with 8 bases between. The CDR3 consists of 12 residues. About this clone itself: Its antigen is as yet unknown.

The method was immunoSEQ multiplex PCR; TCRdb's version includes in-frame clones alone and lacks a portion of them. The sample holds roughly 30,000 clones, more than 75% seen once. The receptor's source is a human donor with multiple sclerosis. V and J are TRBV7-3 and TRBJ2-3; D remains unclear. Sequencing was performed on PBMCs. The CDR3 coding sequence is TGTGCCAGCAGCGAGACGAAAGATACGCAGTATTTT. It codes for CASSETKDTQYF.